This passage covers 3 T cell receptor beta chains from one sample sequenced in a study of blood T cells in healthy people across ages. A second PCR of 7 to 11 cycles used a sample-barcoded 5' primer and a J-beta primer mix. TCRdb re-called the 5' RACE reads through MiXCR, storing one row per CDR3 protein. The sample contains 550,000 to 700,000 distinct CDR3 sequences, 27% of which appear only once. Sequences were obtained from blood. All receptors come from a woman in her 70s in good health.

J is TRBJ1-1 and V is TRBV7-9; 7 bases are shared with TRBD1. The V segment lost 7 bases and the J segment 8 bases; nucleotides outside the gene matches: 10. The length of the CDR3 is 13 residues. CDR1 and CDR2 (germline): SEHNR, FQNEAQ (reference sequence). The DNA of the CDR3 is TGTGCCAGCATCGGGACAGCCAATACCGAAGCTTTCTTT. Its translation is CASIGTANTEAFF. The whole variable domain, filled in from reference TRBV7-9 and TRBJ1-1, reads DTGVSQNPRHKITKRGQNVTFRCDPISEHNRLYWYRQTLGQGPEFLTYFQNEAQLEKSRLLSDRFSAERPKGSFSTLEIQRTEQGDSAMYLCASIGTANTEAFFGQGTRLTVV.

This clonotype came up a few times. The genes are TRBV5-1 and TRBJ2-1, with TRBD2 matching over 8 bases. V shed 3 bases, J shed 7 bases, and the junction held 9 bases outside the gene matches. The CDR3 contains 15 residues. Per the germline V gene, CDR1 is SGHRS and CDR2 is YFSETQ. The CDR3 region is CASSWSGGKSNEQFF. CDR3 in DNA: TGCGCCAGCAGCTGGAGCGGGGGCAAGTCGAATGAGCAGTTCTTC.

This chain links TRBV27 with TRBJ1-6, with TRBD1 matching 8 bases. Germline CDR1 and CDR2: MNHEY and SMNVEV (reference sequence). The CDR3 totals 15 residues. J lost 6 bases, V lost 3 bases, and 4 bases had no gene match. This chain's CDR3 is CASSFDRGGNSPLHF. In DNA, the CDR3 is TGTGCCAGCAGTTTCGACAGGGGAGGTAATTCACCCCTCCACTTT.